This T cell receptor (beta chain) was documented in a study of T cells in Graves' hyperthyroidism and ophthalmopathy. V lost 5 bases and J lost 1, with 20 bases in between. The CDR3 has 17 residues. Amplified TCR beta CDR3 regions came from RNA transcripts. The HTBI primer set served for first-round RT-PCR of the TCR CDR3. From the multiplex PCR reads, TCRdb called clonotypes with MiXCR, one entry per CDR3 protein. Of roughly 420,000 distinct CDR3 sequences in the sample, approximately 14% are singletons; the top ten hold 11% to 15%. The table lists this clonotype with many counts. The chain couples TRBV12-3 or TRBV12-4 to TRBJ1-2; D may be TRBD1 (6 bases). Source material: blood. This receptor was identified in a young woman with Graves' hyperthyroidism. CDR3 in amino acids: CASSTGQRGEINYGYTF. The CDR3 nucleotides read TGTGCCAGCAGTACTGGACAGAGGGGCGAAATTAACTATGGCTACACCTTC.